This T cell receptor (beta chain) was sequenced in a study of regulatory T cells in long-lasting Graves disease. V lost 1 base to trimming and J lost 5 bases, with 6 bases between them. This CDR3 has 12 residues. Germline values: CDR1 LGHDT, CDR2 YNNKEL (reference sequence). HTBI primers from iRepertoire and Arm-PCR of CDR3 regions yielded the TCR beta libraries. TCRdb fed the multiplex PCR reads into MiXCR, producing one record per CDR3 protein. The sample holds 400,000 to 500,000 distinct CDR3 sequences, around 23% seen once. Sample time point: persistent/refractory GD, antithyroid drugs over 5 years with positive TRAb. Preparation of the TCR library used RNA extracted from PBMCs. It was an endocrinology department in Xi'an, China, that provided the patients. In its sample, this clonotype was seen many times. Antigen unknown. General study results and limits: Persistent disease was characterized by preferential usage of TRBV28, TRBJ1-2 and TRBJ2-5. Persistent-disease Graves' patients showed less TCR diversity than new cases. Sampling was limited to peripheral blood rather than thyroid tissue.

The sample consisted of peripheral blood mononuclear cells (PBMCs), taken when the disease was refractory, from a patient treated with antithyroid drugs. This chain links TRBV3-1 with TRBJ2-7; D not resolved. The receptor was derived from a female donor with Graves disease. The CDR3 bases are TGTGCCAGCAGCCAAGTGGGAAACGAGCAGTACTTC. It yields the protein CASSQVGNEQYF.